This T cell receptor beta chain was identified during a study of T cell responses to AZD1222 COVID-19 vaccine. This clone was seen a handful of times. What it binds is not known. Some clones are missing from TCRdb's copy, which holds only in-frame ones; the method was immunoSEQ multiplex PCR. The repertoire holds more than 85,000 clones, with roughly 90% as singletons. Whole-study findings and limits: Repertoire sampling happened only post peak T cell response.

Germline lookup yields CDR1 SGHRS and CDR2 YFSETQ. Losses at the gene ends were 3 bases for V and 0 bases for J; bases not matched to a gene: 3. CDR3 length equals 15 residues. The sequences come from peripheral blood, collected 28 days after the second AZD1222 dose. J is TRBJ2-5 and V is TRBV5-1; 9 bases are shared with TRBD1. This receptor was taken from an adult who received the AZD1222 COVID-19 vaccine. The chain's CDR3 is CASSWGDRDQETQYF. The CDR3 DNA reads as TGCGCCAGCAGCTGGGGGGACAGGGACCAAGAGACCCAGTACTTC.